This T cell receptor (beta chain) appears in the sequencing data of a study of blood T cell repertoires in COVID-19. Study at large: Collection of acute and convalescent COVID-19 samples took place in the United States, Italy and Spain. Sources were T cells, B-cell-depleted T cells, or PBMCs; the material itself was cDNA or gDNA.

V was clipped by 5 bases and J by 5 bases, with 12 bases between them. The CDR3 totals 13 residues. CDR1 and CDR2 (germline): SGHTA, FQGTGA. Authors' methods: The assay estimated nucleated cells by amplifying reference gene primers. This table comes from immunoSEQ multiplex PCR, and its TCRdb copy is limited to in-frame clones, with some not included. Clone size and V and J calls were adopted from that table, with D and trimming inferred from the DNA. In the table there are 100,000 to 120,000 clones, almost 80% of which are singletons. The chain couples TRBV7-3 to TRBJ1-1; D perhaps matches TRBD1 (6 bases). Sequenced input: peripheral blood. The origin of this receptor is a woman aged 80 or over with active or convalescent COVID-19. The CDR3 nucleotides are TGTGCCAGCAGCGAACAGGGTAGGACTGAAGCTTTCTTT. Translating it yields CASSEQGRTEAFF.